The entry that follows covers one TCR beta chain sequence. With 3 bases removed from V and 7 bases from J, the gap between germline ends came to 15 bases. The germline V gene encodes CDR1 ENHRY and CDR2 SYGVKD. CDR3 length: 15 amino acids. Sequencing was performed with immunoSEQ multiplex PCR; in TCRdb, only in-frame clones are kept and a portion is missing. In the table there are 1.4 million to 1.5 million clones, roughly 96% of which are singletons. The data originate from a study of shared clonotypes between healthy human individuals. This chain connects TRBV10-3 to TRBJ2-2; weak D call: TRBD1 (6 bases). This receptor was obtained from a man aged 25-45 years in good health. Specimen: naive CD4+ T cells sorted from blood. As to subset: CD45RA+ positively selected. Written as DNA, the CDR3 is TGTGCCATCAGTGAATGGCAGGGGCGAGACGGGGAGCTGTTTTTT. It encodes CAISEWQGRDGELFF.